Described below is a single T cell receptor beta chain sequence and its context. Antigen specificity is unknown. Since a much larger clone is just one base distant, this may be a read error. The conserved closing phenylalanine or tryptophan is absent in this CDR3, likely reflecting a read error. Trimming pared 1 base from V and 8 bases from J, leaving 9 bases between. CDR3 length equals 13 residues. Germline CDR1 and CDR2: SGHAT and FQNNGV. This sample was taken from a study of T-cell reconstitution after alpha-beta-depleted transplantation in children. Whole-study results and caveats: T-cell counts and diversity were attributed mostly to newly produced T cells one year after transplant. Reportedly, alpha-beta T cells present about two months post-transplant originated from several hundred expanded clones of graft origin.

Unique molecular identifiers featured in how the TCRbeta library was prepared. TCRdb processed the PCR reads anew with MiXCR; each CDR3 protein has one entry. The data hold 490,000 or so distinct CDR3 sequences, with 10% to 13% observed a single time. The specimen comprised PBMCs, sampled before TCRalphabeta/CD19-depleted stem cell transplant. The TCR was taken from a child aged 2-15 years with inherited bone marrow failure, due to receive a stem cell transplant. The rearrangement joins TRBV11-2 to TRBJ2-1; D could derive from TRBD1 or TRBD2 (5 bases each). CDR3 protein: CASSLVTADEQFV. CDR3 sequence (DNA): TGTGCCAGCAGCTTAGTGACAGCGGATGAGCAGTTCGTC.